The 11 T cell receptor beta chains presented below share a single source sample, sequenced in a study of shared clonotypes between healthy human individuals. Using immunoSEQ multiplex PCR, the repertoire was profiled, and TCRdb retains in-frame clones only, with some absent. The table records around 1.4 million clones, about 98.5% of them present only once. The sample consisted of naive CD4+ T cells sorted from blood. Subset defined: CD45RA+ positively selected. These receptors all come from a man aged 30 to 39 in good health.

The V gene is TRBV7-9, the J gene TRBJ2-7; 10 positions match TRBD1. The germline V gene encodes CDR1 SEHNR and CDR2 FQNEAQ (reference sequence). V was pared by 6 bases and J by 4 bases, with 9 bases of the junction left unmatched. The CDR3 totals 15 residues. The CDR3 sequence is CASRGAGTGAYEQYF. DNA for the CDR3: TGTGCCAGCAGAGGTGCTGGGACAGGGGCTTACGAGCAGTACTTC.

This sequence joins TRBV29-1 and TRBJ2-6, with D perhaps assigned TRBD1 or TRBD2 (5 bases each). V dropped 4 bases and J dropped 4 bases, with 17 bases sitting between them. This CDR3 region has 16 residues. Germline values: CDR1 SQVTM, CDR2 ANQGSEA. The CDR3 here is CSVVGDPSSGANVLTF. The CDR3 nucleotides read TGCAGCGTTGTCGGGGACCCCTCCTCCGGGGCCAACGTCCTGACTTTC.

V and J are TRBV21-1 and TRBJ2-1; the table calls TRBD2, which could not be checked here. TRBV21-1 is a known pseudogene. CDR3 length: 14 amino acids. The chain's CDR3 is CASSKREGHNEQFF. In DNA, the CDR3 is TGTGCCAGTTCTAAGCGGGAGGGCCACAATGAGCAGTTCTTC.

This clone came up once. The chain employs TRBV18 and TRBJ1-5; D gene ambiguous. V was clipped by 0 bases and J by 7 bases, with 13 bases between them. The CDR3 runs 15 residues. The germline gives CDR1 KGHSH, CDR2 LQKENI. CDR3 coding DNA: TGTGCCAGCTCACCACCGAATTTTATGGGGCAGCCCCAGCATTTT. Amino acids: CASSPPNFMGQPQHF.

The CDR3 DNA is TGTGCCAGCAGCTTAGTTGCAGTATCCTACGAGCAGTACTTC. This codes for CASSLVAVSYEQYF. The chain employs TRBV7-9 and TRBJ2-7, with D unclear. The germline V gene has CDR1 SEHNR and CDR2 FQNEAQ (reference sequence). The CDR3 has 14 amino acids. The V end was cut by 1 base, the J end by 1 base, with 8 bases between.

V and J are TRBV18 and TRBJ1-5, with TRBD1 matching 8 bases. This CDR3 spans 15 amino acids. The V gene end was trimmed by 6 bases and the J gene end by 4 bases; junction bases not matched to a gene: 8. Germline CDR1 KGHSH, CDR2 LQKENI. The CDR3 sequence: CASSLAGGENQPQHF. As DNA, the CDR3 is TGTGCCAGCTCGCTGGCAGGGGGCGAAAATCAGCCCCAGCATTTT.

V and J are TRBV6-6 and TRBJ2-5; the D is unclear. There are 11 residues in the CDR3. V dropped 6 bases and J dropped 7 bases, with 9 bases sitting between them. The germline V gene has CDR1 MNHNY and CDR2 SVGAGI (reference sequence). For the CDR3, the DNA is TGTGCCAGCAGCCGCTCGGGGACCCAGTACTTC. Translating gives CASSRSGTQYF.

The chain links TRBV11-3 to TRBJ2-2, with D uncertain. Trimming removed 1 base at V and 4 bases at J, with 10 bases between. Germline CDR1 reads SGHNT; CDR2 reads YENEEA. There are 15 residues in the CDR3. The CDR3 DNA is TGTGCCAGCAGCTTAGTTTCAGGTCCCACCGGGGAGCTGTTTTTT. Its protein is CASSLVSGPTGELFF.

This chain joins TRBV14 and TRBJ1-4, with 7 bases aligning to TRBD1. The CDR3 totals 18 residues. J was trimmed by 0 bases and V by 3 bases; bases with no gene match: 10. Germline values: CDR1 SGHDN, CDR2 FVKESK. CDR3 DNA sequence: TGTGCCAGCAGCCATCCGGGACAGACCGCTGCAACTAATGAAAAACTGTTTTTT. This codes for CASSHPGQTAATNEKLFF.

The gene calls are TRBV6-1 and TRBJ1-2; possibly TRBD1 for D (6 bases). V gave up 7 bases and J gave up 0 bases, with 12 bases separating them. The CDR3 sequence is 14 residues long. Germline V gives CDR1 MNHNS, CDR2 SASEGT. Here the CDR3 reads CASKGQNTNYGYTF. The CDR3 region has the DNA TGTGCCAGCAAAGGACAGAATACTAACTATGGCTACACCTTC.

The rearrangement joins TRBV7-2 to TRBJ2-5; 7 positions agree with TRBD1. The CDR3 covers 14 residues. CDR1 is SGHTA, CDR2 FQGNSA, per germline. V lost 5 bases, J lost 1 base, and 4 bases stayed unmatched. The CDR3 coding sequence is TGTGCCAGCAGCCGAGGGACAGCCCAAGAGACCCAGTACTTC. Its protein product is CASSRGTAQETQYF.